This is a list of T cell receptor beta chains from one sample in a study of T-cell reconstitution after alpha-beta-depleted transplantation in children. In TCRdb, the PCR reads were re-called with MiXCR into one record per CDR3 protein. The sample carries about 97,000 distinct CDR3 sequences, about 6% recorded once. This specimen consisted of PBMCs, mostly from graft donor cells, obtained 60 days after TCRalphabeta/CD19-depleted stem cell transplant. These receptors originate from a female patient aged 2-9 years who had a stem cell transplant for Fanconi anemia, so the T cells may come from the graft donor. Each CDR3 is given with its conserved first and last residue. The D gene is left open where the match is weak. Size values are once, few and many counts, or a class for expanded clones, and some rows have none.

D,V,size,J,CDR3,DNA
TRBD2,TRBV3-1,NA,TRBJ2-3,CACSLLAGGTDTQYF,TGTGCCTGCAGCCTTCTAGCGGGAGGCACAGATACGCAGTATTTT
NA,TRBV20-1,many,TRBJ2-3,CSARPPRGSYTQYF,TGCAGTGCTAGGCCCCCTAGGGGCTCTTATACGCAGTATTTT
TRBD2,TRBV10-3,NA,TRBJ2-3,CAISLTQGLAGPTDTQYF,TGTGCCATCAGTTTAACTCAGGGACTAGCGGGACCTACAGATACGCAGTATTTT
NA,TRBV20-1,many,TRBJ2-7,CSARSERFARGYEQYF,TGCAGTGCTAGATCAGAGAGGTTTGCTCGGGGCTACGAGCAGTACTTC
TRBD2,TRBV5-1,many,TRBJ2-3,CASSLGTSGSQSTDTQYF,TGCGCCAGCAGCTTAGGGACTAGCGGGAGTCAGAGCACAGATACGCAGTATTTT
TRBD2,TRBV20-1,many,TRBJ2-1,CSALAGALEEQFF,TGCAGTGCTTTAGCGGGAGCACTGGAGGAGCAGTTCTTC
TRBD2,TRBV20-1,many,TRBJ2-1,CSAPGLAGGPYNEQFF,TGCAGTGCTCCCGGACTAGCGGGGGGGCCTTACAATGAGCAGTTCTTC
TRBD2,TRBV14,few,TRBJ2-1,CASSQGRLAGGPYNEQFF,TGTGCCAGCAGCCAAGGGAGACTAGCGGGAGGGCCTTACAATGAGCAGTTCTTC
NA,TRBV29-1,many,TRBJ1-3,CSVEGLNTIYF,TGCAGCGTTGAAGGCTTAAACACCATATATTTT
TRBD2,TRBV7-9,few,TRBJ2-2,CASSLWGAGVNTGELFF,TGTGCCAGCAGCTTATGGGGAGCGGGAGTGAACACCGGGGAGCTGTTTTTT
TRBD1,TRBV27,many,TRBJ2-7,CASSLRGTGYEQYF,TGTGCCAGCAGTTTAAGGGGGACAGGGTACGAGCAGTACTTC
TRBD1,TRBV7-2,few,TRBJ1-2,CASSAGTGVKGGYTF,TGTGCCAGCAGCGCCGGGACAGGGGTTAAAGGGGGCTACACCTTC
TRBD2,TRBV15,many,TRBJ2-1,CATSRTSGTSNEQFF,TGTGCCACCAGCAGGACTAGCGGAACATCCAATGAGCAGTTCTTC
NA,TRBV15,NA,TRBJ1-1,CATSRDAAMNTEAFF,TGTGCCACCAGCAGAGATGCGGCGATGAACACTGAAGCTTTCTTT
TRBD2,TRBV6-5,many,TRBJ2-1,CASRGPSGISEQFF,TGTGCCAGCAGGGGGCCCAGCGGGATTAGTGAGCAGTTCTTC
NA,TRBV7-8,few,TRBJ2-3,CASSLVVGSSTDTQYF,TGTGCCAGCAGCTTAGTAGTTGGGTCTAGCACAGATACGCAGTATTTT
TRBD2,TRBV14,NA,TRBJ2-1,CASSQGNSGRGPLMSSYNEQFF,TGTGCCAGCAGCCAAGGTAATAGCGGGAGAGGCCCCTTGATGAGCTCCTACAATGAGCAGTTCTTC
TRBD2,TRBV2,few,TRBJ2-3,CASSETRGGQTDTQYF,TGTGCCAGCAGTGAAACGCGGGGGGGCCAGACAGATACGCAGTATTTT
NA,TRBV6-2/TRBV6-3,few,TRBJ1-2,CASSYMDIYGYTF,TGTGCCAGCAGTTACATGGATATCTATGGCTACACCTTC
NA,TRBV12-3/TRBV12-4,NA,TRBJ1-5,CASSFDRNQPQHF,TGTGCCAGCAGTTTTGACAGAAATCAGCCCCAGCATTTT
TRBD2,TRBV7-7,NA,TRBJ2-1,CASSPGLGFDEQFF,TGTGCCAGCAGTCCGGGACTAGGCTTTGACGAGCAGTTCTTC
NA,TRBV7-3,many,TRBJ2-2,CASSLFLDGELFF,TGTGCCAGCAGCTTATTTCTGGACGGGGAGCTGTTTTTT
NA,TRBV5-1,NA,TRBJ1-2,CASSSEGIDGYTF,TGCGCCAGCAGCTCAGAGGGGATAGATGGCTACACCTTC
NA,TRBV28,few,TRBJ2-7,CASSLALGGIDEQYF,TGTGCCAGCAGTTTAGCCCTCGGGGGCATCGACGAGCAGTACTTC
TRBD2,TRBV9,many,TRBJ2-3,CASSAPQLAGGPNTQYF,TGTGCCAGCAGCGCTCCCCAACTAGCGGGGGGGCCAAATACGCAGTATTTT
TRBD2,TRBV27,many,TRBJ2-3,CASSYQRGLPSTDTQYF,TGTGCCAGCAGTTATCAGCGGGGGCTTCCTAGCACAGATACGCAGTATTTT
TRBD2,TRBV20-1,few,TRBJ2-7,CSATRTSREQYF,TGCAGTGCGACCCGGACTAGCAGGGAGCAGTACTTC
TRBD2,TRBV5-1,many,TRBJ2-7,CASSLAGTSGYEQYF,TGCGCCAGCAGCTTGGCCGGGACTAGCGGCTACGAGCAGTACTTC
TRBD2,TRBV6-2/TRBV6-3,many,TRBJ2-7,CASSRSGTASYEQYF,TGTGCCAGCAGCCGAAGCGGGACGGCCTCCTACGAGCAGTACTTC
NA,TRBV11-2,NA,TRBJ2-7,CASSLAPVTYEQYF,TGTGCCAGCAGCTTAGCTCCAGTGACCTACGAGCAGTACTTC
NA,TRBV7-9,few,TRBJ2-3,CASSLGRPSSTDTQYF,TGTGCCAGCAGCTTAGGTCGGCCATCTAGCACAGATACGCAGTATTTT
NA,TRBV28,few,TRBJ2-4,CASSLEQTNIQYF,TGTGCCAGCAGTTTAGAACAAACCAACATTCAGTACTTC
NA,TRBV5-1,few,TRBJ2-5,CASSELEETQYF,TGCGCCAGCAGCGAGCTAGAGGAGACCCAGTACTTC
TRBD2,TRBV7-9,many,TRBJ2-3,CASSSPRTSGSTDTQYF,TGTGCCAGCAGCTCACCCCGCACTAGCGGGAGTACAGATACGCAGTATTTT
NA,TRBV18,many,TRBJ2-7,CASSPRSGAFGEQYF,TGTGCCAGCTCACCTAGGTCAGGGGCTTTTGGGGAGCAGTACTTC
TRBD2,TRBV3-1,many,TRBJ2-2,CASSQWVAGGRTGELFF,TGTGCCAGCAGCCAATGGGTAGCGGGAGGGCGCACCGGGGAGCTGTTTTTT
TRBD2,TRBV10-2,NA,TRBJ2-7,CASSVDGRFYEQYF,TGCGCCAGCAGTGTTGACGGGAGGTTCTACGAGCAGTACTTC